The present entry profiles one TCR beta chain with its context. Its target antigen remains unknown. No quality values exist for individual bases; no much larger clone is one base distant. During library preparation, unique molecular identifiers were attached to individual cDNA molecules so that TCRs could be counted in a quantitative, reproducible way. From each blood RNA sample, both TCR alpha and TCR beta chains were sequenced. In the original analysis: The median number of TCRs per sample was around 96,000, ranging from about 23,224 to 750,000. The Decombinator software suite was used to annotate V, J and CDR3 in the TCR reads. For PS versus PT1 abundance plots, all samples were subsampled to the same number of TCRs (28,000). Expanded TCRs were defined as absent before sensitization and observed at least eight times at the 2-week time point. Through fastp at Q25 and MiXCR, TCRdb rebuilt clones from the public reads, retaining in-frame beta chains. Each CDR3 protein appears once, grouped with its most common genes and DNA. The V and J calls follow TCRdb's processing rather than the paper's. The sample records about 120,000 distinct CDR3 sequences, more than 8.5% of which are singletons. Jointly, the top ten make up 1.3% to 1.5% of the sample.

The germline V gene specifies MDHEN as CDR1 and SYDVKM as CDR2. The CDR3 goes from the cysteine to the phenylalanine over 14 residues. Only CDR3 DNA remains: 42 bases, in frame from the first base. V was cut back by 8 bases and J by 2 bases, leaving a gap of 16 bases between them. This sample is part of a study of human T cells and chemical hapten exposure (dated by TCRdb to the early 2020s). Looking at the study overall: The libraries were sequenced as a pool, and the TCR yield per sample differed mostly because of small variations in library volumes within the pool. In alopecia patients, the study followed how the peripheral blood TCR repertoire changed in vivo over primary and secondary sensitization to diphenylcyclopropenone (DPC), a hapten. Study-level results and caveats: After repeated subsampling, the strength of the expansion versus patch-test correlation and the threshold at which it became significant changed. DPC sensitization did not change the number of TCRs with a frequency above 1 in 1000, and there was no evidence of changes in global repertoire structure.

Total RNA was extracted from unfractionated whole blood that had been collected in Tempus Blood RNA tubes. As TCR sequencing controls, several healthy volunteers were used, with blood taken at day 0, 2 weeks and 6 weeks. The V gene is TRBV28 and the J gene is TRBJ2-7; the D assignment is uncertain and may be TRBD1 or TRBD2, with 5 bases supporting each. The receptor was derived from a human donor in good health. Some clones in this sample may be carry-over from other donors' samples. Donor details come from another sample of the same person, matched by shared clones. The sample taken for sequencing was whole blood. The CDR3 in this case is CASEGNRPTYEQYF. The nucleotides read TGTGCCAGCGAGGGAAACAGGCCCACCTACGAGCAGTACTTC.